This T cell receptor (beta chain) stems from a study of early T cells in non-severe SARS-CoV-2 infection. Study context: The chains were unpaired, and the sequenced material was bulk RNA from unsorted whole blood.

General study results and limits: Private and CD4 specificities were missed by VDJdb matching, which favored anti-spike CD8 responses.

CDR3 size: 14 residues. In germline, CDR1 is SGDLS, CDR2 YYNGEE. The V and J ends lost 0 bases and 6 bases respectively, with 10 bases between them. This clonotype came up many times. The antigen remains undetermined. TCRdb re-called the 5' RACE reads with MiXCR, one entry per CDR3 protein. The repertoire holds tens of thousands of distinct CDR3 sequences, with over 3.5% as singletons. This sequence was found in an adult who was a healthcare worker with PCR-confirmed SARS-CoV-2 infection or an uninfected control (not recorded which). The chain combines TRBV9 with TRBJ2-1, with D hard to call. The sequenced sample was whole blood. CDR3 residues: CASSVAGPLNEQFF. In DNA, the CDR3 is TGTGCCAGCAGCGTAGCGGGTCCTCTCAATGAGCAGTTCTTC.